The 17 T cell receptor beta chains in this list originate from one sample, sequenced in a study of Graves' ophthalmopathy and Graves' hyperthyroidism. Amplification of the TCR beta CDR3 regions used RNA transcripts (as template). In the first round, RT-PCR was carried out with HTBI primers, and a multiplex PCR formed the second round. TCRdb fed the multiplex PCR reads into MiXCR, producing one record per CDR3 protein. The sample holds over a million distinct CDR3 sequences, 36% seen once. What was sequenced was peripheral blood or thyroid tissue (not recorded which). These receptors were collected from an adult man with Graves' hyperthyroidism.

The chain joins TRBV4-3 to TRBJ2-2; no clear D. Trimming cost V 0 bases and J 0 bases, with 8 bases left between them. The germline CDR1 and CDR2 sequences are LGHNA and YSLEER. This CDR3 comprises 16 residues. The CDR3: CASSQDYGSNTGELFF. In DNA, the CDR3 is TGCGCCAGCAGCCAAGATTATGGGTCGAACACCGGGGAGCTGTTTTTT.

This clonotype was seen ten or more times. The chain employs TRBV14 and TRBJ1-2; possibly TRBD1 for D (5 bases). Germline lookup yields CDR1 SGHDN and CDR2 FVKESK. The CDR3 extends over 13 amino acids. Trimming took off 4 bases at V and 2 bases at J, with 8 bases between the two ends. CDR3 sequence (DNA): TGTGCCAGCAGCCTGCCAGGGAACTATGGCTACACCTTC. Amino acids: CASSLPGNYGYTF.

This clonotype showed up many times. The chain employs TRBV2 and TRBJ1-1, with D uncertain. The CDR3 runs to 15 residues. Trimming left V 7 bases short and J 3 bases short, with 18 bases between. Germline V lookup: CDR1 SNHLY, CDR2 FYNNEI. CDR3 sequence (DNA): TGTGCCAGCATCCCCCCGGGCGGTGCTTACACTGAAGCTTTCTTT. Translation gives CASIPPGGAYTEAFF.

Only a few counts were recorded for this clonotype. The chain combines TRBV18 with TRBJ1-1; a possible D gene is TRBD1 (6 bases). The CDR3 covers 12 residues. Trimming took off 5 bases at V and 6 bases at J, with 10 bases between the two ends. The V gene's germline CDR1 is KGHSH and CDR2 LQKENI. The CDR3 region is CASSKQGAEAFF. The DNA for the CDR3 is TGTGCCAGCTCAAAACAGGGAGCTGAAGCTTTCTTT.

This clonotype was observed many times. The chain couples TRBV4-3 to TRBJ1-2; no definite D call. This CDR3 is 15 amino acids long. CDR1 and CDR2 (germline): LGHNA, YSLEER. With 0 bases removed from V and 8 bases from J, the gap between germline ends came to 16 bases. CDR3 bases: TGCGCCAGCAGCCAAGATCGGGAGAGTAGAACCGGCTACACCTTC. It encodes CASSQDRESRTGYTF.

This clonotype has more than one count but fewer than ten. It may be a read error: a sequence one base away is much more abundant. The J gene is TRBJ1-5, the V gene TRBV7-2; no reliable D call. This CDR3 spans 13 amino acids. Germline V gene lookup returns CDR1 SGHTA and CDR2 FQGNSA. CDR3 sequence: CVSSFRIDQPQHF. Written as DNA, the CDR3 is TGTGTCAGCAGCTTTCGGATAGATCAGCCCCAGCATTTT.

This clonotype was recorded many times. This chain uses TRBV29-1 with TRBJ1-1, with a tentative D call TRBD1 (6 bases). The CDR3 sequence is 12 residues long. Germline V gene lookup returns CDR1 SQVTM and CDR2 ANQGSEA. The ends were cut back, 7 bases at V and 2 bases at J, with 11 bases in the middle. Written as DNA, the CDR3 is TGCAGCGCCCCGGGGGCCAACACTGAAGCTTTCTTT. Protein product: CSAPGANTEAFF.

The chain carries TRBV4-1 and TRBJ1-3; 7 bases fit TRBD1. Trimming removed 5 bases from V and 4 bases from J; junction bases left unmatched: 8. This CDR3 region has 15 residues. Looked up from germline, CDR1 is MGHRA and CDR2 is YSYEKL. The CDR3 sequence is CASSAPGQRGNTIYF. As DNA, the CDR3 is TGCGCCAGCAGCGCACCGGGACAGAGGGGAAACACCATATATTTT.

This clonotype was counted many times. The genes are TRBV10-3 and TRBJ1-2, with 9 bases that match TRBD1. The CDR3 spans 13 residues. Germline-derived CDR1 and CDR2 are ENHRY and SYGVKD. J lost 5 bases, V lost 8 bases, and 6 bases had no gene match. The CDR3 region is CAIGGTGLYGYTF. The CDR3 coding sequence is TGTGCCATCGGGGGGACAGGGTTATATGGCTACACCTTC.

Ten or more counts support this clonotype. V gene TRBV10-3 combines with J gene TRBJ1-2; D gene uncertain. V lost 4 bases and J lost 8, with 14 bases in between. Per the germline V gene, CDR1 is ENHRY and CDR2 is SYGVKD. CDR3 length equals 13 residues. The CDR3 here is CAISVELSGGYTF. The CDR3 region has the DNA TGTGCCATCAGTGTGGAACTCTCGGGCGGCTACACCTTC.

This clonotype has at least ten counts. V is TRBV2 and J is TRBJ1-5; 9 bases are a match to TRBD1. The CDR3 is 14 residues long. CDR1 and CDR2 from the germline V gene are SNHLY and FYNNEI. J was trimmed by 7 bases and V by 6 bases; bases with no gene match: 7. Here the CDR3 reads CASRGQGFVQPQHF. For the CDR3, the DNA is TGTGCCAGCAGGGGACAGGGTTTCGTCCAGCCCCAGCATTTT.

The CDR3 nucleotides are TGCAGTGCCGAATTAGTTGATCCCACAGATACGCAGTATTTT. Translation gives CSAELVDPTDTQYF. The chain couples TRBV20-1 to TRBJ2-3; D unresolved. Germline V lookup: CDR1 DFQATT, CDR2 SNEGSKA (reference sequence). V shed 6 bases and J shed 2 bases, with 15 bases lying between them. The CDR3 sequence is 14 residues long.

The V and J genes are TRBV15 and TRBJ2-2; tentative D call: TRBD2 (6 bases). This CDR3 has 19 amino acids. CDR1 and CDR2 (germline): LNHNV, YYDKDF (reference sequence). Between the trimmed V and J ends, which lost 0 bases and 1 base, there was a span of 18 bases. CDR3 nucleotides: TGTGCCACCAGCAGAGAAAGGGTGGTAGCGGACTTGAACACCGGGGAGCTGTTTTTT. Translating it yields CATSRERVVADLNTGELFF.

The chain links TRBV7-2 to TRBJ2-5; tentatively, D is TRBD1 or TRBD2 (6 bases each). V was pared by 3 bases and J by 3 bases, with 14 bases between. The V gene's germline CDR1 is SGHTA and CDR2 FQGNSA. This CDR3 spans 15 amino acids. In nucleotides, the CDR3 is TGTGCCAGCAGCTTTTATTTAGGGGGGAAAGAGACCCAGTACTTC. This sequence encodes CASSFYLGGKETQYF.

The chain uses TRBV19 and TRBJ1-1; D ambiguous. Germline V gene lookup returns CDR1 LNHDA and CDR2 SQIVND (reference sequence). Between the trimmed V and J ends, which lost 10 bases and 0 bases, there was a span of 18 bases. CDR3 length: 15 residues. In DNA, the CDR3 is TGTGCCACCAGTAGTATTGAGGGTTTGAACACTGAAGCTTTCTTT. This gives the protein CATSSIEGLNTEAFF.

The table lists this clonotype with many counts. The chain uses TRBV7-2 and TRBJ2-7; 7 bases line up with TRBD1. With 4 bases clipped from V and 2 bases from J, the junction kept 17 bases outside the gene matches. Germline loops: CDR1 SGHTA, CDR2 FQGNSA. The CDR3 contains 18 residues. The CDR3 bases are TGTGCCAGCAGCTCAACCGGGACAGTTAACCCTTGGGCCTACGAGCAGTACTTC. Protein: CASSSTGTVNPWAYEQYF.

The chain carries TRBV7-6 and TRBJ2-5, with 8 bases matching TRBD1. Trimming took 4 bases from V and 3 from J; bases not matched to a gene: 13. Germline CDR1 and CDR2: SGHVS and FNYEAQ. This CDR3 region has 17 residues. The CDR3 here is CASSSGQGRTNEETQYF. For the CDR3, the DNA is TGTGCCAGCAGCTCCGGACAGGGCAGAACTAATGAAGAGACCCAGTACTTC.